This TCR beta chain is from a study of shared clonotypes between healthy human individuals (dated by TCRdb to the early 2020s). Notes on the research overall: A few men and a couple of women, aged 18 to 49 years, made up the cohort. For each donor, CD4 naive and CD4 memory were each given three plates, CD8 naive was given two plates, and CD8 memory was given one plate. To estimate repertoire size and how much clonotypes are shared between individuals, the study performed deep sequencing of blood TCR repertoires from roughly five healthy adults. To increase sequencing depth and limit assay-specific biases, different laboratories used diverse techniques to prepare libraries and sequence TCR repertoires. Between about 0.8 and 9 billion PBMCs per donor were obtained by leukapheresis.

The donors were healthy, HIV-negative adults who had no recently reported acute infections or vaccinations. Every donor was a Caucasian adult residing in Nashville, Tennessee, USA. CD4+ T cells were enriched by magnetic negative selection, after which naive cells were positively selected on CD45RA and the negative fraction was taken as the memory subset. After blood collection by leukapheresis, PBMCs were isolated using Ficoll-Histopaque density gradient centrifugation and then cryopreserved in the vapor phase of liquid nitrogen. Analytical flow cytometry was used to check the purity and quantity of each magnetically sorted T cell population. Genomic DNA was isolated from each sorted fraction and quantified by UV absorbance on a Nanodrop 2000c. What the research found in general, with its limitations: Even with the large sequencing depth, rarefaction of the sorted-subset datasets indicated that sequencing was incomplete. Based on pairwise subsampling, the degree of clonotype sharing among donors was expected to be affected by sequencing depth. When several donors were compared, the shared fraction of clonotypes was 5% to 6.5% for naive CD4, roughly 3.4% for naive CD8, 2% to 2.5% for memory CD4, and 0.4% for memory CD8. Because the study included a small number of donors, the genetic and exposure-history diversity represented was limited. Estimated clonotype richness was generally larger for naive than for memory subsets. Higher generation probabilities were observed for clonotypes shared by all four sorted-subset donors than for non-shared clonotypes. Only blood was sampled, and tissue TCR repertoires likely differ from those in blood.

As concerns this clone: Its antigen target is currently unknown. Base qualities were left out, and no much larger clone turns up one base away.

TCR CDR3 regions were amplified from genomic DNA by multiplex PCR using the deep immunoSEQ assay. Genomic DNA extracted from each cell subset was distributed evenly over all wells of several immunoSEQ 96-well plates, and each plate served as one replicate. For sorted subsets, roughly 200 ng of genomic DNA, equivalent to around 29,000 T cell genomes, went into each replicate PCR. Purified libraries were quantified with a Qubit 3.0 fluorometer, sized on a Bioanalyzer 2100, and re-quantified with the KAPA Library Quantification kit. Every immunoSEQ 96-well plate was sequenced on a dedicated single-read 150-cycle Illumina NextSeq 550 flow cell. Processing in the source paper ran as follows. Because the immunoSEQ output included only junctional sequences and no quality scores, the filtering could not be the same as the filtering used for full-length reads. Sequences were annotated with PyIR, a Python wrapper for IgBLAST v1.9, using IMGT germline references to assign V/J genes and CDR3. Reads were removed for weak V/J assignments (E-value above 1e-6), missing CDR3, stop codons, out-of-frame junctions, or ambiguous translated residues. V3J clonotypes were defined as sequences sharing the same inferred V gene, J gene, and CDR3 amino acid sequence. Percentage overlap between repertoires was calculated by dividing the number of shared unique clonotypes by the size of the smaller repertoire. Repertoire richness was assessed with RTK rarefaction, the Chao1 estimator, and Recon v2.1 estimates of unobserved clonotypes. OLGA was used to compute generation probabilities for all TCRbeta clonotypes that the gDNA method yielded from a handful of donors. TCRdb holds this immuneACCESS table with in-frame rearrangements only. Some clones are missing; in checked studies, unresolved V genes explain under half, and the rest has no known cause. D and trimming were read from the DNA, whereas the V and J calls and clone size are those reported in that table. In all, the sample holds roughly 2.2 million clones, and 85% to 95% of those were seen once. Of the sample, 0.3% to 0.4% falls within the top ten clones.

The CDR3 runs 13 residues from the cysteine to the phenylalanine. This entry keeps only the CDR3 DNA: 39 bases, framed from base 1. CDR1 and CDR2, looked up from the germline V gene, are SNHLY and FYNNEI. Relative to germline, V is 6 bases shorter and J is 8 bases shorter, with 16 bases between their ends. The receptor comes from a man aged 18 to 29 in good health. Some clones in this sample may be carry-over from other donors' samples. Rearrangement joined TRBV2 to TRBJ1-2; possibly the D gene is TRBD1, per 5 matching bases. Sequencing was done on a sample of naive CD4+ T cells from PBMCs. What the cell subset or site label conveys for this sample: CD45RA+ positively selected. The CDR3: CASRQGLWMGYTF. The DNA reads TGTGCCAGCAGGCAGGGTTTGTGGATGGGCTACACCTTC.